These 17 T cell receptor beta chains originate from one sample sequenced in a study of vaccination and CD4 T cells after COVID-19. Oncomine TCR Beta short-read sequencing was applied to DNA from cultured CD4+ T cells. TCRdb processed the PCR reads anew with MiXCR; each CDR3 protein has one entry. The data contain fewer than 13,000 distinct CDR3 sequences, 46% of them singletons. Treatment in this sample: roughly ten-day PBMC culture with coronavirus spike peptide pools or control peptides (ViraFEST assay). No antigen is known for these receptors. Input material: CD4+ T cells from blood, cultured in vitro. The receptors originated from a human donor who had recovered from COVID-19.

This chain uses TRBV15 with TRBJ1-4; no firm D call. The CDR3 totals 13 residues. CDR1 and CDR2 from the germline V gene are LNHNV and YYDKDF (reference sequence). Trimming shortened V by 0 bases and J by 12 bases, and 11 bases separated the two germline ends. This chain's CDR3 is CATSRDTRPELFF. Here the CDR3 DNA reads TGTGCCACCAGCAGAGATACCCGACCGGAACTGTTTTTT.

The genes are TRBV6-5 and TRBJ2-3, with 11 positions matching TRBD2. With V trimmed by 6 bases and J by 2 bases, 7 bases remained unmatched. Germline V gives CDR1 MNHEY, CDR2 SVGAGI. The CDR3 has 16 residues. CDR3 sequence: CASSYTSGSLTDTQYF. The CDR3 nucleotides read TGTGCCAGCAGCTACACTAGCGGGAGCCTCACAGATACGCAGTATTTT.

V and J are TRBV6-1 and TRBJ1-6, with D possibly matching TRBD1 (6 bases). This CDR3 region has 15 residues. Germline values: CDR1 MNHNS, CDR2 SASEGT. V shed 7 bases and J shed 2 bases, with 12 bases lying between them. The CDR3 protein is CASNPGATYNSPLHF. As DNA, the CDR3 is TGTGCCAGCAACCCAGGGGCGACCTATAATTCACCCCTCCACTTT.

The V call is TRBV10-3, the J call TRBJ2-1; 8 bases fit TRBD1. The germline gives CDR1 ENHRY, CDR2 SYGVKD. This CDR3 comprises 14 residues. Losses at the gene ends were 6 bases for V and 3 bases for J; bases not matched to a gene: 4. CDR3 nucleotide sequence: TGTGCCATCAGAGGACAGGGTAACTACAATGAGCAGTTCTTC. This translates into CAIRGQGNYNEQFF.

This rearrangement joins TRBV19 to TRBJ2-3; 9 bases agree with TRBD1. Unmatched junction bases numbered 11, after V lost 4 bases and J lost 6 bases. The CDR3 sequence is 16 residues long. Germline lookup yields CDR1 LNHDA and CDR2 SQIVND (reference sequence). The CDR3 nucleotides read TGTGCCAGTAGTACACAGGGGGCTAGGGGTTCGGATACGCAGTATTTT. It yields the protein CASSTQGARGSDTQYF.

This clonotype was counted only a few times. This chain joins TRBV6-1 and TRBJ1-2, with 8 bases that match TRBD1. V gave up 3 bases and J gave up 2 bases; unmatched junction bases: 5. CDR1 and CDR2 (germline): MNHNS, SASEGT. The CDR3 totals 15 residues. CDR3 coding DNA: TGTGCCAGCAGTGATTGGACAGGGCCGAACTATGGCTACACCTTC. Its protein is CASSDWTGPNYGYTF.

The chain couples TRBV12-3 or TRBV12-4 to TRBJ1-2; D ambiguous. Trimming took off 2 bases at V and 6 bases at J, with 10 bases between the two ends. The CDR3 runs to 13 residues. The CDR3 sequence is CASSLQARDGYTF. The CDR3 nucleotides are TGTGCCAGCAGTTTACAGGCAAGGGATGGCTACACCTTC.

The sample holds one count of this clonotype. The CDR3 sequence: CASATPPETQYF. Here the CDR3 DNA reads TGTGCCAGCGCTACCCCCCCAGAGACCCAGTACTTC. The chain uses TRBV27 and TRBJ2-5; D gene unclear. This CDR3 comprises 12 residues. Between the trimmed V and J ends, which lost 8 bases and 4 bases, there was a span of 11 bases. Germline CDR1 MNHEY, CDR2 SMNVEV (reference sequence).

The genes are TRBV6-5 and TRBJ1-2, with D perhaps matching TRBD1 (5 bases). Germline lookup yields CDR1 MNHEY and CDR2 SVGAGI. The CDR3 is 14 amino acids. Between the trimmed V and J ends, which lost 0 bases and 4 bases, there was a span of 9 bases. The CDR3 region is CASSYSDDSYGYTF. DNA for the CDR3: TGTGCCAGCAGTTACTCGGACGACAGCTATGGCTACACCTTC.

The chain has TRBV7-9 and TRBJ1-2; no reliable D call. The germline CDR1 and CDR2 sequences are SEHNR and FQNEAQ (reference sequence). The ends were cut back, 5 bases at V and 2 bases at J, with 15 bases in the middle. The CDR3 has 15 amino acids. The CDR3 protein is CASSDRTGGNYGYTF. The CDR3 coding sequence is TGTGCCAGCAGCGATCGGACCGGAGGGAACTATGGCTACACCTTC.

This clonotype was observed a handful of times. The CDR3 protein is CASSVRDRDTDTQYF. In nucleotides, the CDR3 is TGTGCCAGTAGTGTCCGGGACAGGGACACAGATACGCAGTATTTT. The V and J genes are TRBV19 and TRBJ2-3, with 9 bases aligning to TRBD1. The CDR3 sequence is 15 residues long. J was trimmed by 2 bases and V by 5 bases; bases with no gene match: 5. Germline values: CDR1 LNHDA, CDR2 SQIVND (reference sequence).

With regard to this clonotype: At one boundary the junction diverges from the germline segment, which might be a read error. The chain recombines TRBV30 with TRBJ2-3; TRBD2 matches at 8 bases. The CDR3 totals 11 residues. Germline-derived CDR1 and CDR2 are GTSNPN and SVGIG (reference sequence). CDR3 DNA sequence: TGTGCCTGGAGCGCCGGAGGGCGGGAGGATTTT. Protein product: CAWSAGGREDF.

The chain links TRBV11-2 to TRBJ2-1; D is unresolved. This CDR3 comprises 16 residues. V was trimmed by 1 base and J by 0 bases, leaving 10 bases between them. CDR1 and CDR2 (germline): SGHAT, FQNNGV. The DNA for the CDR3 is TGTGCCAGCAGCTTAGGTCCACGAAGCTCCTACAATGAGCAGTTCTTC. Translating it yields CASSLGPRSSYNEQFF.

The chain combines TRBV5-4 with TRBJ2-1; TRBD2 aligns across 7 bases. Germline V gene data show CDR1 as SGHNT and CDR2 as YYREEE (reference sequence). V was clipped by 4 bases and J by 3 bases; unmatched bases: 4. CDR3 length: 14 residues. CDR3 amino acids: CASSPRTSYNEQFF. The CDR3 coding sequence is TGTGCCAGCAGCCCAAGGACTAGCTACAATGAGCAGTTCTTC.

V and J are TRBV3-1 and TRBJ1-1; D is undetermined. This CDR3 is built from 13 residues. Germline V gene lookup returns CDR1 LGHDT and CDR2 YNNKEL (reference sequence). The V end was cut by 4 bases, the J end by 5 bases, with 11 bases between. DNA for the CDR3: TGTGCCAGCAGCCGGGGTCCGTCGACTGAAGCTTTCTTT. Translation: CASSRGPSTEAFF.

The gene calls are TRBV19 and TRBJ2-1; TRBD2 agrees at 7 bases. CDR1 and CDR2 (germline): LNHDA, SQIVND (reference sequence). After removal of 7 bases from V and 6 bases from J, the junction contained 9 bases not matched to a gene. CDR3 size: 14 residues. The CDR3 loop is CASTRGASGNEQFF. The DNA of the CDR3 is TGTGCCAGTACCCGAGGGGCTAGCGGCAATGAGCAGTTCTTC.

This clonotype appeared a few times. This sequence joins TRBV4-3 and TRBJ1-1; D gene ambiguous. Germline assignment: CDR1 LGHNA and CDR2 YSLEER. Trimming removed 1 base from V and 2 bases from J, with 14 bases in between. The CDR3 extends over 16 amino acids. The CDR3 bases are TGCGCCAGCAGCCAAGGCACGTCTAGCAGAAACACTGAAGCTTTCTTT. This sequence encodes CASSQGTSSRNTEAFF.